One sample yielded the 20 T cell receptor beta chains listed below, sequenced in a study of CD8+ T cells in alopecia areata. cDNA serving as the sequencing template came from extracted, reverse transcribed RNA. Some clones are missing from TCRdb's copy, which holds only in-frame ones; the method was immunoSEQ multiplex PCR. The sample lists some 56,000 clones, around 96% seen once, with roughly 26% in the top ten. The sequences come from CD8+ T cells sorted from blood, collected at week 0. The receptors were gathered from a human donor with alopecia areata.

The V and J genes are TRBV27 and TRBJ2-4; the match to TRBD2 covers 8 bases. Trimming cost V 6 bases and J 9 bases; bases outside gene matches: 7. CDR3 size: 13 residues. Germline lookup yields CDR1 MNHEY and CDR2 SMNVEV (reference sequence). For the CDR3, the DNA is TGTGCCAGCAGCGTGGCGGGGGGCAGCATTCAGTACTTC. Protein sequence: CASSVAGGSIQYF.

The V and J genes are TRBV19 and TRBJ2-7; possible D gene TRBD2, 6 bases. Germline V gene data show CDR1 as LNHDA and CDR2 as SQIVND (reference sequence). The CDR3 spans 15 residues. Deletions cut 5 bases from V and 1 base from J, with 15 bases between. The CDR3 sequence: CASSSELRESYEQYF. Written as DNA, the CDR3 is TGTGCCAGTAGTTCGGAACTTCGGGAGTCCTACGAGCAGTACTTC.

This chain uses TRBV7-8 with TRBJ1-5; TRBD1 is a possible D gene (5 bases). The germline V and J ends were trimmed by 4 bases and 6 bases, with 10 bases remaining between them. CDR3 length equals 13 residues. Germline lookup yields CDR1 SGHVS and CDR2 FQNEAQ. The CDR3 loop reads CASSYSRGQPQHF. The CDR3 nucleotides read TGTGCCAGCAGCTATTCTAGGGGTCAGCCCCAGCATTTT.

The chain uses TRBV30 and TRBJ2-2; D may match TRBD1 or TRBD2 (5 bases each). The CDR3 runs to 14 residues. The germline V gene encodes CDR1 GTSNPN and CDR2 SVGIG (reference sequence). Trimming cost V 4 bases and J 7 bases, with 16 bases left between them. The CDR3 loop reads CAWIGSEGIGELFF. Here the CDR3 DNA reads TGTGCCTGGATAGGCTCCGAGGGGATCGGGGAGCTGTTTTTT. Drawing the rest from reference TRBV30 and TRBJ2-2, the complete variable domain is SQTIHQWPATLVQPVGSPLSLECTVEGTSNPNLYWYRQAAGRGLQLLFYSVGIGQISSEVPQNLSASRPQDRQFILSSKKLLLSDSGFYLCAWIGSEGIGELFFGEGSRLTVL.

The chain links TRBV7-9 to TRBJ2-7; TRBD1 aligns across 7 bases. Germline-derived CDR1 and CDR2 are SEHNR and FQNEAQ (reference sequence). Losses at the gene ends were 5 bases for V and 6 bases for J; bases not matched to a gene: 13. The CDR3 runs to 15 residues. The CDR3 sequence: CASSDTRGLSAEQYF. CDR3 DNA sequence: TGTGCCAGCAGCGACACGAGGGGGCTTTCTGCCGAGCAGTACTTC.

This clone was seen only once. CDR3 coding DNA: TGTGCCAGCACCCCAGGACTAGCGAGGGAGACCCAGTACTTC. It translates to CASTPGLARETQYF. V and J are TRBV27 and TRBJ2-5, with TRBD2 matching over 9 bases. The germline V gene has CDR1 MNHEY and CDR2 SMNVEV (reference sequence). The V and J ends lost 7 bases and 5 bases, in that order; junction bases with no gene match: 8. The length of the CDR3 is 14 residues.

The V gene is TRBV10-2, the J gene TRBJ2-5, with D unresolved. There are 14 residues in the CDR3. Trimming cost V 5 bases and J 5 bases, with 15 bases left between them. Per germline, CDR1 WSHSY and CDR2 SAAADI. The CDR3 loop is CASSPSVTGETQYF. The CDR3 coding sequence is TGCGCCAGCAGTCCATCGGTGACCGGGGAGACCCAGTACTTC.

The J gene is TRBJ2-5, the V gene TRBV21-1. TRBV21-1 is recorded as a pseudogene. The CDR3 runs to 14 residues. CDR3 sequence: CASSKQPWGKTQYF. The CDR3 nucleotides read TGTGCCAGCAGCAAACAACCCTGGGGGAAGACCCAGTACTTC.

CDR3 loop: CASRGVSHYEQYF. The CDR3 region has the DNA TGTGCCAGCAGGGGAGTTAGTCACTACGAGCAGTACTTC. The gene calls are TRBV6-5 and TRBJ2-7; a possible D gene is TRBD2 (5 bases). This CDR3 is built from 13 residues. Germline CDR1 reads MNHEY; CDR2 reads SVGAGI. The V gene lost 6 bases and the J gene lost 3 bases, with 12 bases spanning the gap.

This rearrangement joins TRBV6-5 to TRBJ1-6; D not resolved. The V end was cut by 4 bases, the J end by 7 bases, with 11 bases between. In germline, CDR1 is MNHEY, CDR2 SVGAGI. This CDR3 has 14 residues. This chain's CDR3 is CASSFGSGNSPLHF. The CDR3 DNA is TGTGCCAGCAGTTTCGGAAGTGGGAATTCACCCCTCCACTTT.

V and J are TRBV11-2 and TRBJ1-4; D perhaps matches TRBD1 (5 bases). CDR1 SGHAT and CDR2 FQNNGV come from the germline V gene. The CDR3 runs 17 residues. The V gene lost 5 bases and the J gene lost 3 bases, with 19 bases spanning the gap. As DNA, the CDR3 is TGTGCCAGCAGCCCCCCTGGGGGTGTAGGTGCTAATGAAAAACTGTTTTTT. It specifies CASSPPGGVGANEKLFF.

This chain uses TRBV6-1 with TRBJ2-7; 9 bases align to TRBD1. Germline values: CDR1 MNHNS, CDR2 SASEGT. The CDR3 has 15 residues. The J segment lost 0 bases and the V segment lost 6 bases, leaving 6 bases of the junction unmatched. The CDR3 reads CASRGTGPGSYEQYF. DNA of the CDR3: TGTGCCAGCAGGGGGACAGGGCCGGGCTCCTACGAGCAGTACTTC.

This sequence joins TRBV27 and TRBJ1-1; 7 nucleotides match TRBD1. The CDR3 extends over 12 amino acids. J gave up 10 bases and V 4 bases, and 6 bases lay outside the gene matches. Germline assignment: CDR1 MNHEY and CDR2 SMNVEV (reference sequence). Here the CDR3 DNA reads TGTGCCAGCAGTTCCGACAGGGAGATAGCTTTCTTT. This codes for CASSSDREIAFF.

This chain links TRBV20-1 with TRBJ2-7; 9 bases map to TRBD2. Germline lookup yields CDR1 DFQATT and CDR2 SNEGSKA (reference sequence). J was trimmed by 13 bases and V by 3 bases; bases with no gene match: 7. The CDR3 runs to 11 residues. CDR3 amino acids: CSASWTSVEYF. The CDR3 region has the DNA TGCAGTGCTAGTTGGACTAGCGTGGAATACTTC.

The rearrangement links TRBV7-8 to TRBJ1-3; D perhaps matches TRBD1 (6 bases). CDR3 length: 20 amino acids. Germline V gives CDR1 SGHVS, CDR2 FQNEAQ. Between the trimmed V and J ends, which lost 1 base and 0 bases, there was a span of 22 bases. The CDR3 coding sequence is TGTGCCAGCAGCTTAGAACCCGGGGGGCCCCCACCGAGCTCTGGAAACACCATATATTTT. Its protein is CASSLEPGGPPPSSGNTIYF.

The J gene is TRBJ1-5, the V gene TRBV4-1; 7 bases align to TRBD1. Germline V gene data show CDR1 as MGHRA and CDR2 as YSYEKL. This CDR3 has 16 amino acids. With 0 bases clipped from V and 2 bases from J, the junction kept 4 bases outside the gene matches. CDR3 protein: CASSQDSGGGNQPQHF. In nucleotides, the CDR3 is TGCGCCAGCAGCCAAGATTCAGGGGGTGGCAATCAGCCCCAGCATTTT.

The rearrangement uses TRBV7-8 and TRBJ2-1; D gene unclear. Deletions cut 4 bases from V and 8 bases from J, with 12 bases between. This CDR3 spans 13 amino acids. Germline-derived CDR1 and CDR2 are SGHVS and FQNEAQ. The CDR3 DNA reads as TGTGCCAGCAGCTCCTCACCAGTCTATGAGCAGTTCTTC. Amino acids: CASSSSPVYEQFF. The full variable domain, its missing parts supplied by reference TRBV7-8 and TRBJ2-1, is GAGVSQSPRYKVAKRGQDVALRCDPISGHVSLFWYQQALGQGPEFLTYFQNEAQLDKSGLPSDRFFAERPEGSVSTLKIQRTQQEDSAVYLCASSSSPVYEQFFGPGTRLTVL.

J is TRBJ1-2 and V is TRBV4-1; 10 bases are a match to TRBD1. In germline, CDR1 is MGHRA, CDR2 YSYEKL. The CDR3 has 15 residues. J lost 1 base, V lost 4 bases, and 3 bases had no gene match. The CDR3 DNA is TGCGCCAGCAGCCCGGGACAGGGGTTTAACTATGGCTACACCTTC. The encoded protein is CASSPGQGFNYGYTF.

The chain joins TRBV7-6 to TRBJ2-1; tentative D call: TRBD2 (6 bases). Trimming cost V 5 bases and J 5 bases, with 19 bases left between them. The V gene's germline CDR1 is SGHVS and CDR2 FNYEAQ. The CDR3 totals 16 residues. The DNA of the CDR3 is TGTGCCAGCAGCAGCCAGCTTTCCCGGGGGAACAATGAGCAGTTCTTC. As protein: CASSSQLSRGNNEQFF.

The CDR3 loop reads CASSQDWRGTSYEQYF. The CDR3 DNA reads as TGCGCCAGCAGCCAAGACTGGCGGGGGACCTCCTACGAGCAGTACTTC. The V call is TRBV4-3, the J call TRBJ2-7; 7 nucleotides agree with TRBD2. The CDR3 is 16 residues long. The junction had 5 bases not matched to a gene; V was cut back by 0 bases and J by 0 bases. The V gene's germline CDR1 is LGHNA and CDR2 YSLEER.